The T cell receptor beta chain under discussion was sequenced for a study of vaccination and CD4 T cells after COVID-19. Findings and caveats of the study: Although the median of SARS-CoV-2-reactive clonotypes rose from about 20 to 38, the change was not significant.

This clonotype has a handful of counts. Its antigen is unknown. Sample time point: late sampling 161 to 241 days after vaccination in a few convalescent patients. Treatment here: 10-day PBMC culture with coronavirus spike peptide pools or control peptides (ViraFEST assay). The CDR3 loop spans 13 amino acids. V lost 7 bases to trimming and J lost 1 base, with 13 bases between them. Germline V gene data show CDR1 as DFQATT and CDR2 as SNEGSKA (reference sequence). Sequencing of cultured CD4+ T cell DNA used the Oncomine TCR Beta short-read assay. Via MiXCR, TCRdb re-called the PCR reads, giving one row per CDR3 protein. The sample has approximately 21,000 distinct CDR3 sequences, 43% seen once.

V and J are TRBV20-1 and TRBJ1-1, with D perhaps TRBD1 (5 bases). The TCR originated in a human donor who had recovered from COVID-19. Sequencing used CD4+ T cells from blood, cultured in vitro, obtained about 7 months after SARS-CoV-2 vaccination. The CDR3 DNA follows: TGCAGTGTCAGCCCCAGGGCGAACACTGAAGCTTTCTTT. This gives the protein CSVSPRANTEAFF.